What follows are 29 T cell receptor beta chains derived from one specimen sequenced in a study of blood T cells in healthy people across ages (dated by TCRdb to 2014 to 2015). Library prep was done by 5' RACE. TCRdb names Illumina HiSeq 2500 as the instrument used. A second PCR of roughly 6 to 12 cycles was run with a J-beta primer mix and a sample-barcoded 5' primer. TCRdb trimmed public reads at Q25 via fastp, called clones via MiXCR and kept in-frame beta chains. Merged by CDR3 protein, the rows form single entries marked with the most common genes and DNA. This sample comprises over 1,200,000 distinct CDR3 sequences, 55% to 75% of them detected only once. The ten largest make up 6.5% to 8% of the sample. The sequenced sample consisted of blood. The source is a man in his late teens or twenties in good health.

This sequence joins TRBV11-2 and TRBJ1-2, with TRBD1 matching over 9 bases. Germline V gives CDR1 SGHAT, CDR2 FQNNGV. Trimming cost V 1 base and J 4 bases; bases outside gene matches: 16. The CDR3 is 19 amino acids. This CDR3 reads CASSLVLGTGSPISYGYTF. The CDR3 DNA sequence: TGTGCCAGCAGCTTAGTCCTCGGGACAGGGAGCCCAATATCCTATGGCTACACCTTC.

The J gene is TRBJ2-1, the V gene TRBV19; 10 nucleotides line up with TRBD1. V dropped 5 bases and J dropped 7; count of bases not matched to a gene: 8. Looked up from germline, CDR1 is LNHDA and CDR2 is SQIVND (reference sequence). The CDR3 has 15 residues. The CDR3 region has the DNA TGTGCCAGTAGTTCACCGGGACAGGGGATGAATGAGCAGTTCTTC. This encodes CASSSPGQGMNEQFF.

The rearrangement joins TRBV12-3 or TRBV12-4 to TRBJ2-5; 8 nucleotides align to TRBD2. The CDR3 has 16 amino acids. V shed 3 bases, J shed 5 bases, and the junction held 11 bases outside the gene matches. CDR3 in amino acids: CASSFPPGGVRETQYF. CDR3 nucleotides: TGTGCCAGCAGTTTTCCCCCGGGGGGGGTTAGGGAGACCCAGTACTTC.

This clonotype was recorded once. The chain is built from TRBV5-1 and TRBJ2-1; D gene uncertain. The length of the CDR3 is 16 residues. V lost 3 bases to trimming and J lost 6 bases, with 19 bases between them. In germline, CDR1 is SGHRS, CDR2 YFSETQ. The CDR3 region has the DNA TGCGCCAGCAGCTACCTAGGTGGTTCTGTTGGCAATGAGCAGTTCTTC. As protein: CASSYLGGSVGNEQFF.

The rearrangement links TRBV12-5 to TRBJ2-5; 9 nucleotides match TRBD2. V trimming: 1 base; J trimming: 3 bases; junction bases outside the gene matches: 0. The CDR3 totals 14 residues. From germline, CDR1 is LGHNT and CDR2 FRNRAP. CDR3 sequence reads: CASGLGLAEETQYF. CDR3 sequence (DNA): TGTGCTAGTGGTTTGGGACTAGCGGAAGAGACCCAGTACTTC.

This chain connects TRBV6-2 or TRBV6-3 to TRBJ1-2; D not resolved. CDR1 is MNHEY, CDR2 SVGEGT, per germline. V was cut by 6 bases and J by 7 bases, with 15 bases left in between. This CDR3 comprises 13 residues. CDR3 loop: CASRTDSWSGYTF. Written as DNA, the CDR3 is TGTGCCAGCAGAACTGACTCCTGGAGTGGCTACACCTTC.

V and J are TRBV2 and TRBJ2-5, with D perhaps TRBD1 (6 bases). The CDR3 loop spans 13 amino acids. CDR1 is SNHLY and CDR2 is FYNNEI in the germline V gene. V lost 4 bases and J 3 bases, leaving 9 bases between the germline ends. The DNA for the CDR3 is TGTGCCAGCAGTGGACAGGTTGAAGAGACCCAGTACTTC. Translating gives CASSGQVEETQYF. The full variable domain, in which reference TRBV2 and TRBJ2-5 provide the parts outside the CDR3, is EPEVTQTPSHQVTQMGQEVILRCVPISNHLYFYWYRQILGQKVEFLVSFYNNEISEKSEIFDDQFSVERPDGSNFTLKIRSTKLEDSAMYFCASSGQVEETQYFGPGTRLLVL.

The chain combines TRBV27 with TRBJ2-7; D perhaps matches TRBD1 (5 bases). Germline CDR1 and CDR2: MNHEY and SMNVEV (reference sequence). V dropped 3 bases and J dropped 1 base, with 22 bases sitting between them. The CDR3 runs 18 residues. Here the CDR3 DNA reads TGTGCCAGCAGTTTTTCTACCCTAGGGCAGGGCAAGTCCTACGAGCAGTACTTC. Amino acids: CASSFSTLGQGKSYEQYF.

Remarks on this clonotype: At one end the junction does not follow the germline gene, possibly because of a read error. The chain combines TRBV20-1 with TRBJ2-7; D is tentatively TRBD1 or TRBD2 (5 bases each). The CDR3 has 15 residues. Germline CDR1 and CDR2: DFQATT and SNEGSKA (reference sequence). This CDR3 is CSARNQGSSSCEQYF. The CDR3 DNA reads TGCAGTGCTAGAAACCAGGGCTCTAGCTCCTGCGAGCAGTACTTC.

This clonotype appeared a few times. The rearrangement links TRBV27 to TRBJ1-6; 8 nucleotides agree with TRBD1. The CDR3 has 14 amino acids. Germline CDR1 and CDR2: MNHEY and SMNVEV (reference sequence). V shed 6 bases and J 9 bases; nucleotides not matched to a gene: 7. This chain's CDR3 is CASRDRAKASPLHF. Written as DNA, the CDR3 is TGTGCCAGCAGGGACAGGGCTAAGGCTTCACCCCTCCACTTT.

The V gene is TRBV5-1, the J gene TRBJ2-1; 8 bases are shared with TRBD1. The CDR3 has 14 amino acids. CDR1 is SGHRS, CDR2 YFSETQ, per germline. J was trimmed by 10 bases and V by 4 bases; bases with no gene match: 10. CDR3 residues: CASSTWTGKDEQFF. Written as DNA, the CDR3 is TGCGCCAGCAGCACCTGGACAGGGAAGGACGAGCAGTTCTTC.

The rearrangement joins TRBV7-6 to TRBJ2-5, with TRBD1 matching over 9 bases. The tail of the sequence fits TRBJ2-7 better, so the J call may be wrong. The CDR3 length is 15 residues. Germline CDR1 is SGHVS and CDR2 is FNYEAQ. CDR3 residues: CASSLAEGQGYEQYF. DNA for the CDR3: TGTGCCAGCAGCTTAGCAGAGGGACAGGGTTACGAGCAGTACTTC.

This clonotype was found once. V gene TRBV6-5 combines with J gene TRBJ1-1, with 8 nucleotides matching TRBD1. This CDR3 region has 16 residues. CDR1 and CDR2 from the germline V gene are MNHEY and SVGAGI. The V and J ends lost 2 bases and 4 bases, in that order; junction bases with no gene match: 9. The CDR3 reads CASSYRDRSLSTEAFF. CDR3 coding DNA: TGTGCCAGCAGTTACCGGGACAGGTCCCTGAGCACTGAAGCTTTCTTT.

The rearrangement uses TRBV20-1 and TRBJ1-3; D uncertain. CDR3 length: 14 residues. Per the germline V gene, CDR1 is DFQATT and CDR2 is SNEGSKA (reference sequence). V was shortened by 5 bases and J by 0 bases, with 11 bases between the two germline ends. The DNA for the CDR3 is TGCAGTGCTGGAAGTACGGGCTCTGGAAACACCATATATTTT. Translation: CSAGSTGSGNTIYF.

This sequence joins TRBV9 and TRBJ2-3; 13 bases fit TRBD2. The CDR3 covers 20 residues. Germline V gives CDR1 SGDLS, CDR2 YYNGEE. J was trimmed by 1 base and V by 2 bases; bases with no gene match: 13. The CDR3 region is CASSVYTGTSGERGTDTQYF. CDR3 sequence (DNA): TGTGCCAGCAGCGTCTACACCGGGACTAGCGGGGAAAGAGGCACAGATACGCAGTATTTT.

The chain couples TRBV25-1 to TRBJ2-7; D perhaps matches TRBD1 (5 bases). Trimming removed 1 base from V and 2 bases from J, with 12 bases in between. The CDR3 consists of 15 residues. Germline V gene sequence: CDR1 MGHDK, CDR2 SYGVNS. CDR3 in amino acids: CASSESQGSTYEQYF. The CDR3 DNA sequence: TGTGCCAGCAGTGAATCCCAGGGTTCCACCTACGAGCAGTACTTC.

This sequence joins TRBV20-1 and TRBJ2-4; D unresolved. V lost 2 bases and J 1 base, leaving 9 bases between the germline ends. Germline assignment: CDR1 DFQATT and CDR2 SNEGSKA (reference sequence). The CDR3 sequence is 14 residues long. CDR3 coding DNA: TGCAGTGCTAGACGACCCGAGGCCAAAAACATTCAGTACTTC. Translated: CSARRPEAKNIQYF.

This clonotype was detected a few times. The V and J genes are TRBV3-1 and TRBJ2-5; D not certain. The CDR3 sequence is 14 residues long. CDR1 is LGHDT, CDR2 YNNKEL, per germline (reference sequence). V gave up 0 bases and J gave up 2 bases, with 7 bases separating them. CDR3 sequence (DNA): TGTGCCAGCAGCCAAGAGCCTGGACAAGAGACCCAGTACTTC. This codes for CASSQEPGQETQYF.

For the CDR3, the DNA is TGTGCCAGCAGCTCCACGCGGGTCCTCTACGAGCAGTACTTC. Translation gives CASSSTRVLYEQYF. The chain is built from TRBV13 and TRBJ2-7; D may be TRBD2 (5 bases). The germline CDR1 and CDR2 sequences are PRHDT and FYEKMQ (reference sequence). The V end was cut by 4 bases, the J end by 3 bases, with 13 bases between. The CDR3 sequence is 14 residues long. The full variable domain, its missing parts supplied by reference TRBV13 and TRBJ2-7, is AAGVIQSPRHLIKEKRETATLKCYPIPRHDTVYWYQQGPGQDPQFLISFYEKMQSDKGSIPDRFSAQQFSDYHSELNMSSLELGDSALYFCASSSTRVLYEQYFGPGTRLTVT.

In DNA, the CDR3 is TGTGCCAGCAGTTTCGCGCGGGGACCAGACTACGAGCAGTACTTC. Encoded protein: CASSFARGPDYEQYF. The rearrangement uses TRBV27 and TRBJ2-4; possible D gene TRBD2, 6 bases. The J call is in doubt because the DNA end fits TRBJ2-7 better. Germline V CDR1 and CDR2: MNHEY, SMNVEV (reference sequence). CDR3 length: 15 amino acids.

CDR3 in amino acids: CSAREPLGQGLSGANVLTF. CDR3 nucleotides: TGCAGTGCTAGAGAACCCCTAGGGCAGGGTCTATCTGGGGCCAACGTCCTGACTTTC. The chain employs TRBV20-1 and TRBJ2-6; possibly TRBD1 for D (5 bases). CDR1 is DFQATT and CDR2 is SNEGSKA in the germline V gene (reference sequence). Trimming cost V 0 bases and J 1 base, with 19 bases left between them. The CDR3 is 19 residues long.

This chain joins TRBV7-2 and TRBJ2-5, with a possible D match to TRBD1 (5 bases). There are 17 residues in the CDR3. Deletions cut 0 bases from V and 1 base from J, with 15 bases between. Germline assignment: CDR1 SGHTA and CDR2 FQGNSA. The CDR3 reads CASSLAWGRAFQETQYF. CDR3 sequence (DNA): TGTGCCAGCAGCTTAGCGTGGGGCAGAGCGTTCCAAGAGACCCAGTACTTC.

This clonotype was counted only a few times. The CDR3 here is CASSLGDPETQYF. CDR3 bases: TGTGCCAGCAGTTTAGGCGATCCGGAGACCCAGTACTTC. The genes are TRBV6-5 and TRBJ2-5; the D is unclear. Looked up from germline, CDR1 is MNHEY and CDR2 is SVGAGI. CDR3 length: 13 residues. The V gene lost 4 bases and the J gene lost 5 bases, with 11 bases spanning the gap.

This clonotype was counted only a few times. A read error is possible here, since a much larger clone lies one base away. The chain combines TRBV15 with TRBJ2-4; D is perhaps TRBD1 or TRBD2 (5 bases each). The end of the DNA fits TRBJ2-5 better, so the J call may be wrong. In germline, CDR1 is LNHNV, CDR2 YYDKDF (reference sequence). This CDR3 is built from 13 residues. The chain's CDR3 is CATSLGVQETQYF. The CDR3, as DNA: TGTGCCACCAGCTTGGGGGTTCAAGAGACCCAGTACTTC.

A few counts support this clonotype. The rearrangement links TRBV18 to TRBJ2-7; D possibly uses TRBD1 or TRBD2 (5 bases each). The germline gives CDR1 KGHSH, CDR2 LQKENI. This CDR3 contains 12 residues. V was cut by 4 bases and J by 6 bases, with 10 bases left in between. The CDR3 nucleotides read TGTGCCAGCTCACTACAGGACTTCGAGCAGTACTTC. Its translation: CASSLQDFEQYF.

A few counts support this clonotype. V and J are TRBV4-1 and TRBJ1-5; no firm D call. The V end lost 4 bases, the J end lost 2 bases, and 15 bases lay between the germline ends. The germline V gene encodes CDR1 MGHRA and CDR2 YSYEKL. CDR3 size: 16 residues. The chain's CDR3 is CASSPTGLVGNQPQHF. CDR3 DNA: TGCGCCAGCAGCCCCACCGGTTTAGTGGGCAATCAGCCCCAGCATTTT.

This clonotype was recorded a few times. The chain recombines TRBV20-1 with TRBJ2-7; D gene ambiguous. V lost 0 bases to trimming and J lost 9 bases, with 12 bases between them. CDR1 DFQATT and CDR2 SNEGSKA come from the germline V gene (reference sequence). The CDR3 totals 12 residues. CDR3 amino acids: CSARDQGSGQYF. For the CDR3, the DNA is TGCAGTGCTAGAGACCAAGGCAGTGGGCAGTACTTC.

This clonotype was found a few times. The chain has TRBV3-1 and TRBJ2-7; D gene uncertain. Germline CDR1 is LGHDT and CDR2 is YNNKEL (reference sequence). V was pared by 2 bases and J by 1 base, with 9 bases between. There are 14 residues in the CDR3. The CDR3 DNA is TGTGCCAGCAGCCAACACCAGGATTCCTACGAGCAGTACTTC. It translates to CASSQHQDSYEQYF.

The chain has TRBV9 and TRBJ2-7; D uncertain. The germline V and J ends were trimmed by 1 base and 4 bases, with 12 bases remaining between them. The germline V gene has CDR1 SGDLS and CDR2 YYNGEE. The CDR3 sequence is 14 residues long. The CDR3 loop is CASSVNPDPYEQYF. CDR3 DNA sequence: TGTGCCAGCAGCGTAAACCCCGACCCTTACGAGCAGTACTTC.